These T cell receptor beta chains were read from a single sample in a study of cytomegalovirus exposure and HLA in healthy donors. The assay was immunoSEQ multiplex PCR, and TCRdb's table has in-frame clones only and misses some. The table records approximately 120,000 clones, approximately 76% of them present only once. Sequenced: PBMCs. The receptors come from a man aged 40-49 years in good health and CMV-seronegative. Both conserved end residues are part of each CDR3.

v_gene	CDR3aa
TRBV2	CASSEITANTGELFF
TRBV27	CASSIEGAPGQPQHF
TRBV11-1	CASSPRGIHEQYF
TRBV27	CASSLDREYEAFF
TRBV7-6	CASSLGGLGRHNEQFF
TRBV6-6	CASRTRAAGNQGEQYF
TRBV5-1	CASSPELGTGLLNTEAFF
TRBV25-1	CASLELGTQYF
TRBV28	CACREVGRSNQPQHF
TRBV2	CASSDRGGDTDTQYF
TRBV9	CASSWTGDTGELFF
TRBV27	CASSLFRTNTGELFF